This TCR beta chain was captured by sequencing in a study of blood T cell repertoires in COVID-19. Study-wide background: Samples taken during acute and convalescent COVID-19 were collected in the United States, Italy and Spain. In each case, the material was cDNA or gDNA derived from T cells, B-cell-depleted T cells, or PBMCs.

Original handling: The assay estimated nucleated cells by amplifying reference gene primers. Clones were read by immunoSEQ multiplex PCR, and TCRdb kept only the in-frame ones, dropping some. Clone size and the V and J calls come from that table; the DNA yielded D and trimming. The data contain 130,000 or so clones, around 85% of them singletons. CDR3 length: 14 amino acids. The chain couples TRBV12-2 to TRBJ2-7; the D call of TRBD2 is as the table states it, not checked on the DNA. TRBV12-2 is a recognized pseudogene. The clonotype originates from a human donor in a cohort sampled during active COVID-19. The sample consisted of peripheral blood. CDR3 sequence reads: CASRLVLDSYEQYF. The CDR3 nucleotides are TGTGCAAGTCGCTTAGTCCTAGACTCCTACGAGCAGTACTTC.